Listed here are 12 T cell receptor beta chains from one sample, sequenced in a study of T cells in Graves' hyperthyroidism and ophthalmopathy. Amplified regions were TCR beta CDR3 sequences from RNA transcripts. In the first-round RT-PCR of the TCR CDR3, the HTBI primer set was used. MiXCR, applied by TCRdb to the multiplex PCR reads, yields one record per CDR3 protein. Of more than 550,000 distinct CDR3 sequences listed, 45% are singletons. Sequencing was performed on peripheral blood or thyroid tissue (not recorded which). Receptor source: an adult man with Graves' disease, either hyperthyroidism or ophthalmopathy (not recorded which).

The chain has TRBV7-2 and TRBJ2-5; 14 bases line up with TRBD2. Germline V gene data show CDR1 as SGHTA and CDR2 as FQGNSA. V shed 6 bases and J 8 bases; nucleotides not matched to a gene: 11. This CDR3 is built from 16 residues. The CDR3 DNA is TGTGCCAGCAGACCCATCAGGACTAGCGGGAGGTCAACCCAGTACTTC. Encoded protein: CASRPIRTSGRSTQYF.

This clonotype was seen at least ten times. This chain connects TRBV10-3 to TRBJ1-5, with unresolved D. CDR1 and CDR2 from the germline V gene are ENHRY and SYGVKD. V was cut by 4 bases and J by 3 bases, with 10 bases left in between. This CDR3 has 14 residues. The CDR3 DNA reads TGTGCCATCAGTGCCCCAGGAAACAATCAGCCCCAGCATTTT. It codes for CAISAPGNNQPQHF.

This clonotype was recorded a few times. This chain joins TRBV7-6 and TRBJ1-2, with TRBD1 matching 8 bases. The CDR3 contains 12 residues. V lost 6 bases and J lost 7; bases outside the gene matches: 4. Germline V CDR1 and CDR2: SGHVS, FNYEAQ. As DNA, the CDR3 is TGTGCCAGCAGTTCCGACAGGGGTGGCTACACCTTC. Protein sequence: CASSSDRGGYTF. Full variable domain (rest looked up from reference TRBV7-6 and TRBJ1-2): GAGVSQSPRYKVTKRGQDVALRCDPISGHVSLYWYRQALGQGPEFLTYFNYEAQQDKSGLPNDRFSAERPEGSISTLTIQRTEQRDSAMYRCASSSDRGGYTFGSGTRLTVV.

This clonotype has more than one count but fewer than ten. The rearrangement links TRBV9 to TRBJ1-2; D gene unclear. The CDR3 totals 13 residues. V lost 4 bases and J 3 bases, leaving 10 bases between the germline ends. Germline lookup yields CDR1 SGDLS and CDR2 YYNGEE. CDR3 nucleotide sequence: TGTGCCAGCAGCATACGGATGGACTATGGCTACACCTTC. Its protein product is CASSIRMDYGYTF.

This clonotype showed up many times. The gene calls are TRBV20-1 and TRBJ2-7, with a possible D match to TRBD2 (6 bases). Germline CDR1 is DFQATT and CDR2 is SNEGSKA (reference sequence). The CDR3 consists of 13 residues. The V end was cut by 6 bases, the J end by 2 bases, with 14 bases between. Here the CDR3 DNA reads TGCAGTGCGAAAGGACGGACTACCTACGAGCAGTACTTC. Translated: CSAKGRTTYEQYF.

This clonotype was picked up many times. The rearrangement joins TRBV5-6 to TRBJ1-6; D is undetermined. The germline V and J ends were trimmed by 3 bases and 8 bases, with 12 bases remaining between them. Germline CDR1 reads SGHDT; CDR2 reads YYEEEE. The CDR3 contains 14 residues. The CDR3 loop is CASSSRFLDSPLHF. The CDR3 coding sequence is TGTGCCAGCAGCTCGAGGTTTCTCGATTCACCCCTCCACTTT. The variable domain in full, with the rest retrieved from reference TRBV5-6 and TRBJ1-6, is DAGVTQSPTHLIKTRGQQVTLRCSPKSGHDTVSWYQQALGQGPQFIFQYYEEEERQRGNFPDRFSGHQFPNYSSELNVNALLLGDSALYLCASSSRFLDSPLHFGNGTRLTVT.

There are a few counts of this clonotype. This chain links TRBV19 with TRBJ1-1; D call uncertain. CDR1 is LNHDA, CDR2 SQIVND, per germline (reference sequence). The V and J ends lost 2 bases and 6 bases respectively, with 10 bases between them. This CDR3 is 13 amino acids long. The DNA of the CDR3 is TGTGCCAGTAGTATATCTCGGTCGGCTGAAGCTTTCTTT. Translating gives CASSISRSAEAFF. The full variable domain, its missing parts supplied by reference TRBV19 and TRBJ1-1, is DGGITQSPKYLFRKEGQNVTLSCEQNLNHDAMYWYRQDPGQGLRLIYYSQIVNDFQKGDIAEGYSVSREKKESFPLTVTSAQKNPTAFYLCASSISRSAEAFFGQGTRLTVV.

V gene TRBV2 combines with J gene TRBJ1-4; D gene uncertain. From germline, CDR1 is SNHLY and CDR2 FYNNEI. The CDR3 runs 14 residues. Trimming removed 7 bases from V and 8 bases from J, with 17 bases in between. As DNA, the CDR3 is TGTGCCAGCAACCGAGACGGGCTTCGGGAAAAACTGTTTTTT. It codes for CASNRDGLREKLFF.

CDR3 protein: CASRSTGNSRAANEKLFF. The CDR3 nucleotides are TGTGCCAGCAGATCCACCGGGAACAGCCGGGCGGCTAATGAAAAACTGTTTTTT. The chain has TRBV2 and TRBJ1-4; D is undetermined. V was trimmed by 6 bases and J by 3 bases, leaving 23 bases between them. Germline CDR1 and CDR2: SNHLY and FYNNEI. The CDR3 covers 18 residues.

This clonotype appeared a few times. This chain connects TRBV13 to TRBJ2-7; D remains ambiguous. The CDR3 sequence is 14 residues long. V gave up 5 bases and J gave up 0 bases, with 11 bases separating them. Germline assignment: CDR1 PRHDT and CDR2 FYEKMQ (reference sequence). The CDR3 sequence is CASSPTQSSYEQYF. CDR3 DNA sequence: TGTGCCAGCAGCCCGACACAGAGCTCCTACGAGCAGTACTTC.

In this sample, this clonotype turned up a few times. V usage is TRBV7-2 and J usage is TRBJ2-5, with unresolved D. Germline V lookup: CDR1 SGHTA, CDR2 FQGNSA. Trimming cost V 4 bases and J 1 base, with 13 bases left between them. This CDR3 has 15 amino acids. The CDR3 sequence: CASSSHFPTQETQYF. In DNA, the CDR3 is TGTGCCAGCAGCTCGCACTTCCCCACCCAAGAGACCCAGTACTTC.

This clonotype was seen a few times. This sequence joins TRBV7-9 and TRBJ2-5, with 9 bases that match TRBD1. This CDR3 has 15 residues. Germline V lookup: CDR1 SEHNR, CDR2 FQNEAQ (reference sequence). J lost 3 bases, V lost 6 bases, and 8 bases had no gene match. CDR3 region: CASSPGQGRKETQYF. CDR3 sequence (DNA): TGTGCCAGCAGTCCGGGACAGGGAAGGAAAGAGACCCAGTACTTC.